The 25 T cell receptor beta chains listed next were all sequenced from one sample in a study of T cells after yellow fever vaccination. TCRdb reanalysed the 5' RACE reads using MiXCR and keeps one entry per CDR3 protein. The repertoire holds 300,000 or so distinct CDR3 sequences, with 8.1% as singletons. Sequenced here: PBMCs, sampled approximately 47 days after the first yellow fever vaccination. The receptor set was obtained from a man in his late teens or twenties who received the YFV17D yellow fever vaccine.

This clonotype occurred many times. The CDR3: CASSLDRQGSTDTQYF. The CDR3 nucleotides read TGTGCCAGCAGTCTCGATCGACAGGGGAGCACAGATACGCAGTATTTT. This sequence joins TRBV12-3 or TRBV12-4 and TRBJ2-3; 8 bases agree with TRBD1. This CDR3 is 16 amino acids long. V shed 5 bases and J 0 bases; nucleotides not matched to a gene: 7.

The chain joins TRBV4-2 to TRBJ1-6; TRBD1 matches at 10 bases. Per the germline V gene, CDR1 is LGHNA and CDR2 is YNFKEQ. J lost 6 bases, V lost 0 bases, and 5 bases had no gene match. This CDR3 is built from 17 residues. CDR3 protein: CASSQEGGDRGNSPLHF. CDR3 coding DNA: TGTGCCAGCAGCCAAGAAGGGGGGGACAGGGGTAATTCACCCCTCCACTTT.

CDR3 in amino acids: CASSSAFSRVYTF. The DNA for the CDR3 is TGTGCCAGCAGCTCGGCATTTTCTCGGGTCTACACCTTC. The V call is TRBV5-4, the J call TRBJ1-2, with D unclear. CDR3 size: 13 residues. The germline CDR1 and CDR2 sequences are SGHNT and YYREEE (reference sequence). V lost 3 bases and J lost 10, with 16 bases in between.

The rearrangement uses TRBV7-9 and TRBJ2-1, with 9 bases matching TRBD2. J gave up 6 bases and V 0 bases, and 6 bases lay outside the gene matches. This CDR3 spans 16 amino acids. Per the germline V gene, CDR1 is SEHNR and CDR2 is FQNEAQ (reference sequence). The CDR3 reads CASSLAPSGVFNEQFF. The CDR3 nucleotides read TGTGCCAGCAGCTTAGCGCCTAGCGGGGTGTTCAATGAGCAGTTCTTC. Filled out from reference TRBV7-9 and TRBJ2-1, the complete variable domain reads DTGVSQNPRHKITKRGQNVTFRCDPISEHNRLYWYRQTLGQGPEFLTYFQNEAQLEKSRLLSDRFSAERPKGSFSTLEIQRTEQGDSAMYLCASSLAPSGVFNEQFFGPGTRLTVL.

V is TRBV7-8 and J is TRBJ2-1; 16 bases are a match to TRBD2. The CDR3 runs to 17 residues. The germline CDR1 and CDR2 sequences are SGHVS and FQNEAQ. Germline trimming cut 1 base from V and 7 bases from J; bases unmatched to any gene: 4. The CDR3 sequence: CASSLGGLAGGRNEQFF. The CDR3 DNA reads TGTGCCAGCAGCTTAGGGGGACTAGCGGGGGGGCGGAATGAGCAGTTCTTC. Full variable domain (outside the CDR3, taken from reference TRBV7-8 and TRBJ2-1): GAGVSQSPRYKVAKRGQDVALRCDPISGHVSLFWYQQALGQGPEFLTYFQNEAQLDKSGLPSDRFFAERPEGSVSTLKIQRTQQEDSAVYLCASSLGGLAGGRNEQFFGPGTRLTVL.

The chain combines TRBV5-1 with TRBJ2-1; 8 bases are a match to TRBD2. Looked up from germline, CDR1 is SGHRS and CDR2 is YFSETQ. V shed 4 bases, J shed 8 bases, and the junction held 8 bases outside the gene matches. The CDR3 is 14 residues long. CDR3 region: CASSPGTSLDEQFF. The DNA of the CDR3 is TGCGCCAGCAGCCCCGGGACTAGTCTTGATGAGCAGTTCTTC.

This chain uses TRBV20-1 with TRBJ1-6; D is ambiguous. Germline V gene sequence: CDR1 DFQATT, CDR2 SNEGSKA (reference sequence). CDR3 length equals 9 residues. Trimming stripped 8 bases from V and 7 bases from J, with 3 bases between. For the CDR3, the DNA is TGCAGTACGAATTCACCCCTCCACTTT. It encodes CSTNSPLHF.

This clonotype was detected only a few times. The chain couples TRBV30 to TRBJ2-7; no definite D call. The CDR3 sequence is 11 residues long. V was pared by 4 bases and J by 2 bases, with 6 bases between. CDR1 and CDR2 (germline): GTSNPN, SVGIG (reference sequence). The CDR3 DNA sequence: TGTGCCTGGATTCGGGCCTACGAGCAGTACTTC. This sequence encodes CAWIRAYEQYF. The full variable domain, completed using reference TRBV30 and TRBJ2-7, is SQTIHQWPATLVQPVGSPLSLECTVEGTSNPNLYWYRQAAGRGLQLLFYSVGIGQISSEVPQNLSASRPQDRQFILSSKKLLLSDSGFYLCAWIRAYEQYFGPGTRLTVT.

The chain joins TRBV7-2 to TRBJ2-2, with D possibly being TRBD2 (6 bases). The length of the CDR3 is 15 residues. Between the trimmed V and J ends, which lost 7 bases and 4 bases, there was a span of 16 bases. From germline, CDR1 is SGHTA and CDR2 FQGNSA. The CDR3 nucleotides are TGTGCCAGCAACCCTACTAGCATCCGCACCGGGGAGCTGTTTTTT. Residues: CASNPTSIRTGELFF.

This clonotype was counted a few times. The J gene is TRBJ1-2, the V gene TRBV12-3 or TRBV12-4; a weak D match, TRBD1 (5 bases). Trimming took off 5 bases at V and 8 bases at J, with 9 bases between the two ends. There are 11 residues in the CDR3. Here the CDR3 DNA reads TGTGCCAGCAGTACTCAGGGCGGCTACACCTTC. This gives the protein CASSTQGGYTF.

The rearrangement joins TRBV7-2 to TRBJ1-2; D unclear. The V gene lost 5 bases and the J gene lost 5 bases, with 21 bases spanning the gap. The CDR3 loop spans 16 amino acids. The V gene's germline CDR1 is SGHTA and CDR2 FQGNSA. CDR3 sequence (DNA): TGTGCCAGCAGCCGTGACAATTGGGCACCGAAGTATGGCTACACCTTC. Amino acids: CASSRDNWAPKYGYTF. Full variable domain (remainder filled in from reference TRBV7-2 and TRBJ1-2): GAGVSQSPSNKVTEKGKDVELRCDPISGHTALYWYRQSLGQGLEFLIYFQGNSAPDKSGLPSDRFSAERTGGSVSTLTIQRTQQEDSAVYLCASSRDNWAPKYGYTFGSGTRLTVV.

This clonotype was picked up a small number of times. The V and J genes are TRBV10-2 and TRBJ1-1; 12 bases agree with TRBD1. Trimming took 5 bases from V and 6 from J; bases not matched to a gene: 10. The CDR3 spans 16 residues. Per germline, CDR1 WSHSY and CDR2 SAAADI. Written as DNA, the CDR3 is TGCGCCAGCAGTTGGGCGCCGGGACAGGGGGCCGCTGAAGCTTTCTTT. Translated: CASSWAPGQGAAEAFF.

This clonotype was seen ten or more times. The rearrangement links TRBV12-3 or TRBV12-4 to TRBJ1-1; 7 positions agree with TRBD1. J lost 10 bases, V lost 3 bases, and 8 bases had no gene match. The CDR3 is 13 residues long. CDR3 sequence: CASSLTGLSSAFF. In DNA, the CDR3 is TGTGCCAGCAGTTTGACAGGGTTATCGTCAGCTTTCTTT.

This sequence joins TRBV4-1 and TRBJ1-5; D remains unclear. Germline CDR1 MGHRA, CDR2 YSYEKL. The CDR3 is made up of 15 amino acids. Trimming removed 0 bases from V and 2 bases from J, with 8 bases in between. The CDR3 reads CASSQDPGGNQPQHF. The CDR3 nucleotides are TGCGCCAGCAGCCAAGATCCAGGAGGCAATCAGCCCCAGCATTTT.

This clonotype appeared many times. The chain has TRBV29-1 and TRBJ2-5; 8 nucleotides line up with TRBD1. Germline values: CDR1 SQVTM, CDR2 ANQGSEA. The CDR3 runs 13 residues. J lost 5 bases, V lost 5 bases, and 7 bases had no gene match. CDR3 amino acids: CSVNRQGSETQYF. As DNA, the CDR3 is TGCAGCGTTAATAGACAGGGGAGTGAGACCCAGTACTTC.

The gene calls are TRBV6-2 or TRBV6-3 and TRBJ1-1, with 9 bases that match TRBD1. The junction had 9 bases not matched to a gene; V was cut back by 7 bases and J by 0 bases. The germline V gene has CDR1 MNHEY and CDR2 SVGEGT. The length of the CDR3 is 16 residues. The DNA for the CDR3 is TGTGCCAGCAACCTTAGGACAGGGGACTTGAACACTGAAGCTTTCTTT. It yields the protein CASNLRTGDLNTEAFF.

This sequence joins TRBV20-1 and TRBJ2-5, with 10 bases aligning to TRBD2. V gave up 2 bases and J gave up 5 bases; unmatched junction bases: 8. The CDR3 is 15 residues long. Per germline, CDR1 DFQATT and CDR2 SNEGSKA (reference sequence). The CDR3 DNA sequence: TGCAGTGCTAGATTACCGGGACTAGCGCGCGAGACCCAGTACTTC. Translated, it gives CSARLPGLARETQYF.

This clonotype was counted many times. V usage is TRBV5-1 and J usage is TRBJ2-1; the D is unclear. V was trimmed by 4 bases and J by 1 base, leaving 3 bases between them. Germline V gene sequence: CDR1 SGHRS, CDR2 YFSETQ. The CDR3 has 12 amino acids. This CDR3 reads CASSLSYNEQFF. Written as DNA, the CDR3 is TGCGCCAGCAGCCTTTCCTACAATGAGCAGTTCTTC. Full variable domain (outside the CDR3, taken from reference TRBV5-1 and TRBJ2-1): KAGVTQTPRYLIKTRGQQVTLSCSPISGHRSVSWYQQTPGQGLQFLFEYFSETQRNKGNFPGRFSGRQFSNSRSEMNVSTLELGDSALYLCASSLSYNEQFFGPGTRLTVL.

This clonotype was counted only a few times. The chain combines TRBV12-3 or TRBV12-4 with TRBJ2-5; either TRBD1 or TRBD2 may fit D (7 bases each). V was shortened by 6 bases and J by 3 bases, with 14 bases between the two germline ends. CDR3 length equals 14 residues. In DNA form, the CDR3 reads TGTGCCAGCAGCCCGACAGGGAGGGAAGAGACCCAGTACTTC. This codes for CASSPTGREETQYF.

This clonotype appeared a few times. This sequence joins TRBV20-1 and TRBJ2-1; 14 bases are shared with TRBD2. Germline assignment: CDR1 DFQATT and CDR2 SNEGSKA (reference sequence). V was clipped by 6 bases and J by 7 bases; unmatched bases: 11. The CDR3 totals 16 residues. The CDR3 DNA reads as TGCAGTGCCACGGGACTAGCGGGGGCGACACGGAATGAGCAGTTCTTC. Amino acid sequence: CSATGLAGATRNEQFF.

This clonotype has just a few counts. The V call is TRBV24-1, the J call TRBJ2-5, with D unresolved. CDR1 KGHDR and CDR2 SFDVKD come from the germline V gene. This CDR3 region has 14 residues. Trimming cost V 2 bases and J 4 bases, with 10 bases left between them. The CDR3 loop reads CATSDSRAGETQYF. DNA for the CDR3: TGTGCCACCAGTGATTCCCGGGCTGGAGAGACCCAGTACTTC.

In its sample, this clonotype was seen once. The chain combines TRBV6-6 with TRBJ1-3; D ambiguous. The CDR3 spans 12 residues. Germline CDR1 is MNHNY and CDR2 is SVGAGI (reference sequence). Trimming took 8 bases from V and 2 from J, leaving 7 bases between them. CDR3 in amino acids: CASGTPGNTIYF. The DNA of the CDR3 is TGTGCCAGCGGCACTCCTGGAAACACCATATATTTT.

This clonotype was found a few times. CDR3 nucleotide sequence: TGTGCCAGCAAAGGTAGCGGGGGGGCCAGCACCGGGGAGCTGTTTTTT. The encoded protein is CASKGSGGASTGELFF. This chain links TRBV27 with TRBJ2-2; 11 positions agree with TRBD2. Germline CDR1 MNHEY, CDR2 SMNVEV (reference sequence). This CDR3 spans 16 amino acids. V shed 7 bases, J shed 4 bases, and the junction held 8 bases outside the gene matches.

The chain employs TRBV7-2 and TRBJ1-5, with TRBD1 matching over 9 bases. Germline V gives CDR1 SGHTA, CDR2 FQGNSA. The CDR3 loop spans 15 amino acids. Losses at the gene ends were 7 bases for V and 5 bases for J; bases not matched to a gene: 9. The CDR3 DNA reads TGTGCCAGCACCTCCGGACAGGGGCCCTATCAGCCCCAGCATTTT. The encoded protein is CASTSGQGPYQPQHF. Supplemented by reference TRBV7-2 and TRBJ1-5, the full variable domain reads GAGVSQSPSNKVTEKGKDVELRCDPISGHTALYWYRQSLGQGLEFLIYFQGNSAPDKSGLPSDRFSAERTGGSVSTLTIQRTQQEDSAVYLCASTSGQGPYQPQHFGDGTRLSIL.

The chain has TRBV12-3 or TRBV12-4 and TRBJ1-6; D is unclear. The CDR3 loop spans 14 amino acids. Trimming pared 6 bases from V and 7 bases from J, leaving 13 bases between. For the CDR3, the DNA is TGTGCCAGCAGCATGGACGGGAGGAATTCACCCCTCCACTTT. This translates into CASSMDGRNSPLHF.